The following is a T cell receptor (beta chain) sequence with its context. The target antigen is unknown. The sample originates from a study of T cells in localized non-small cell lung cancer. The data were produced by immunoSEQ multiplex PCR, yet TCRdb's version contains in-frame clones alone and is incomplete. Of about 77,000 clones listed, 88% were seen once; the top ten hold under 25%. The study's findings and limits: Elevated circulating T cell density in blood was associated with longer overall survival. In uninvolved adjacent lung, T cell clonality reached its highest value, exceeding tumor. For the top 100 tumor clones, a median around 55 also appeared in adjacent lung. Heterogeneity is still possible, as just one tumor region was sequenced.

Looked up from germline, CDR1 is SQVTM and CDR2 is ANQGSEA. The CDR3 length is 11 residues. V shed 4 bases and J 6 bases; nucleotides not matched to a gene: 0. V and J are TRBV29-1 and TRBJ2-3; the match to TRBD2 covers 8 bases. Specimen: peripheral blood, collected before any cancer treatment. The TCR was taken from a woman between 35 and 75 years old with stage I squamous cell lung carcinoma. The CDR3 DNA follows: TGCAGCGTTGGGACTAGCGATACGCAGTATTTT. It codes for CSVGTSDTQYF.